The rows below give T cell receptor beta chains drawn from one sample of a study of T cells in localized non-small cell lung cancer. Some clones are missing from TCRdb's copy, which holds only in-frame ones; the method was immunoSEQ multiplex PCR. Of 90,000 or so clones in the sample, about 87% were seen once. The sample here was peripheral blood, taken before any cancer treatment. Receptors were obtained from a man between 40 and 70 years old with stage I squamous cell lung carcinoma. Both conserved end residues are part of each CDR3. The order of the fields is V gene, clone size, CDR3 protein. Rows may omit the clone size; those that give it use once, few, many or a size class.

v_call: TRBV6-5
clone_size: once
cdr3_aa: CASSYPAGQNTEAFF

v_call: TRBV6-4
clone_size: NA
cdr3_aa: CASSDSIRGQGEGETQYF

v_call: TRBV7-7
clone_size: NA
cdr3_aa: CASSSGTTEKLFF

v_call: TRBV30
clone_size: NA
cdr3_aa: CAWRRAPNTEAFF

v_call: TRBV7-3
clone_size: NA
cdr3_aa: CASSTRQGAKLFF

v_call: TRBV15
clone_size: NA
cdr3_aa: CATSALRGGSGYTF

v_call: TRBV5-1
clone_size: NA
cdr3_aa: CASGAGGATDTQYF

v_call: TRBV12-5
clone_size: NA
cdr3_aa: CASGLVGAGGGNQPQHF

v_call: TRBV6-5
clone_size: NA
cdr3_aa: CASSKTSGDSYEQYF

v_call: TRBV29-1
clone_size: NA
cdr3_aa: CSVGGQGGGTEAFF

v_call: TRBV28
clone_size: NA
cdr3_aa: CASSRGRYGYTF

v_call: TRBV27
clone_size: NA
cdr3_aa: CASSFYRDINQPQHF

v_call: TRBV4-1
clone_size: NA
cdr3_aa: CASSTFGGVSKGNTIYF

v_call: TRBV9
clone_size: NA
cdr3_aa: CASSVLGTNEKLFF

v_call: TRBV7-2
clone_size: few
cdr3_aa: CAKRYGLIGYTF

v_call: TRBV5-6
clone_size: NA
cdr3_aa: CASSLVGGSYEQYF

v_call: TRBV15
clone_size: NA
cdr3_aa: CATSRDRGKWGLMNTEAFF

v_call: TRBV7-3
clone_size: few
cdr3_aa: CASSLGANQPQHF

v_call: TRBV28
clone_size: NA
cdr3_aa: CATEGQGRNYGYTF

v_call: TRBV5-1
clone_size: NA
cdr3_aa: CASSWRTGEHQETQYF

v_call: TRBV27
clone_size: NA
cdr3_aa: CASSLGDRGLYGYTF

v_call: TRBV18
clone_size: NA
cdr3_aa: CASSTGQKDGYTF

v_call: TRBV14
clone_size: NA
cdr3_aa: CASSTSDTQYF

v_call: TRBV6-5
clone_size: once
cdr3_aa: CASSYSTPGAIYF

v_call: TRBV5-8
clone_size: NA
cdr3_aa: CASSLQQGNTEAFF

v_call: TRBV7-8
clone_size: NA
cdr3_aa: CASSLGQSTGELFF

v_call: TRBV5-1
clone_size: NA
cdr3_aa: CASSSRESSLYEQYF

v_call: TRBV6-6
clone_size: few
cdr3_aa: CASSITGTNSPLHF

v_call: TRBV5-5
clone_size: once
cdr3_aa: CASSLEGGKPQHF

v_call: TRBV4-1
clone_size: NA
cdr3_aa: CASSPSGVSSYNSPLHF

v_call: TRBV6-4
clone_size: NA
cdr3_aa: CASRQGPRSTEAFF

v_call: TRBV18
clone_size: NA
cdr3_aa: CASSRQGAYTGELFF

v_call: TRBV18
clone_size: NA
cdr3_aa: CASSPETNYGYTF

v_call: TRBV28
clone_size: NA
cdr3_aa: CASSPPSRVNTEAFF

v_call: TRBV15
clone_size: NA
cdr3_aa: CATSRDTGNVGEQYF

v_call: TRBV7-2
clone_size: NA
cdr3_aa: CASSAMSNQPQHF

v_call: TRBV4-1
clone_size: NA
cdr3_aa: CASSQEVGTVRNQPQHF